This T cell receptor (beta chain) is from a study of spatial heterogeneity in lung cancer. Study-wide background: Detection of beta-chain sequences consistently exceeded that of alpha-chain sequences. Raw-read counts averaged over ten per unique TCR and UMI combination.

Germline CDR1 reads LNHDA; CDR2 reads SQIVND (reference sequence). The CDR3 totals 15 residues. Trimming removed 5 bases at V and 6 bases at J, with 17 bases between. Time point denoted: sample taken at primary tumor resection. Unsorted whole RNA of tumor, nontumor lung or frozen PBMC was sequenced. Single TCR cDNA molecules each had their own unique molecular identifier. Via MiXCR, TCRdb re-called the 5' RACE reads, giving one row per CDR3 protein. The data contain 45,000 to 55,000 distinct CDR3 sequences, 5.3% of them singletons. The receptor's source is a male donor with early-stage non-small cell lung cancer. The chain links TRBV19 to TRBJ2-1; a possible D gene is TRBD2 (6 bases). The sequences come from PBMCs, collected at surgery. This CDR3 is CASSPYRDSINEQFF. CDR3 nucleotides: TGTGCCAGTAGTCCGTACCGGGACTCCATCAATGAGCAGTTCTTC.